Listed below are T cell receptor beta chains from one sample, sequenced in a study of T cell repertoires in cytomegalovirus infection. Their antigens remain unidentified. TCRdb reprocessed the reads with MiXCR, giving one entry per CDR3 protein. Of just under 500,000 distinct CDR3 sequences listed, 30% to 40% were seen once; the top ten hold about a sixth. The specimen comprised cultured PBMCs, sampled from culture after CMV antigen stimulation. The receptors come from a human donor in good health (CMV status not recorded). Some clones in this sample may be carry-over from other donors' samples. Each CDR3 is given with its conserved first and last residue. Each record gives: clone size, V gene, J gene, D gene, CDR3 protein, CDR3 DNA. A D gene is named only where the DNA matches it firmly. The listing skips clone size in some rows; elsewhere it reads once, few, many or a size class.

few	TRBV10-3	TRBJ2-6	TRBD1	CAISESGRGSSGANVLTF	TGTGCCATCAGTGAGTCGGGCAGGGGGAGCTCTGGGGCCAACGTCCTGACTTTC
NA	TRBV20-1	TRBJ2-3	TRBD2	CSASALAGVVDTQYF	TGCAGTGCTAGCGCACTAGCGGGAGTTGTGGATACGCAGTATTTT
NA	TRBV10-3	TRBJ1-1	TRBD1	CAISESTGGITEAFF	TGTGCCATCAGTGAGTCTACAGGGGGCATCACTGAAGCTTTCTTT
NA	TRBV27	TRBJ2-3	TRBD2	CATQGVAGGTDTQYF	TGTGCCACCCAGGGTGTAGCGGGAGGCACAGATACGCAGTATTTT
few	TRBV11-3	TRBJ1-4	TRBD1	CASSLSPGTGSREKLFF	TGTGCCAGCAGCCTGAGTCCCGGGACAGGGTCACGAGAAAAACTGTTTTTT
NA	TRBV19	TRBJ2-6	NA	CASTGYKISGANVLTF	TGTGCCAGCACAGGATATAAAATCTCTGGGGCCAACGTCCTGACTTTC
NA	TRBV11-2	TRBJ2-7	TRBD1	CASSPETGVREQYF	TGTGCCAGCAGCCCCGAAACAGGGGTCCGCGAGCAGTACTTC
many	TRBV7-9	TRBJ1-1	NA	CASSRRRPEAFF	TGTGCCAGCAGCCGGCGCCGGCCTGAAGCTTTCTTT
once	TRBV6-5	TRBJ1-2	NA	CASSYQPGAHGYTF	TGTGCCAGCAGTTACCAACCAGGGGCTCATGGCTACACCTTC
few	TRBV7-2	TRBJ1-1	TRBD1	CASSPRQGVTEAFF	TGTGCCAGCAGCCCTCGACAGGGGGTTACTGAAGCTTTCTTT
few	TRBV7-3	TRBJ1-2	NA	CASSSDGMGGVGGYTF	TGTGCCAGCAGCTCGGACGGGATGGGGGGCGTGGGTGGCTACACCTTC
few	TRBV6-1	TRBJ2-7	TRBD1	CASIEQGDSYEQYF	TGTGCCAGCATAGAACAGGGGGATTCCTACGAGCAGTACTTC
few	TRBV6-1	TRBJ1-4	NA	CASRLPGGTGNEKLFF	TGTGCCAGCAGGCTTCCGGGGGGGACGGGTAATGAAAAACTGTTTTTT
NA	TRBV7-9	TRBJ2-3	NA	CASSSRGIFNTDTQYF	TGTGCCAGCAGCTCAAGGGGGATTTTCAACACAGATACGCAGTATTTT
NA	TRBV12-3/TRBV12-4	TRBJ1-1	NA	CASSLLQFTEAFF	TGTGCCAGCAGTTTACTCCAGTTCACTGAAGCTTTCTTT
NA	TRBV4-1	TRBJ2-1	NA	CASSHLQNEQFF	TGCGCCAGCAGCCATCTCCAGAATGAGCAGTTCTTC
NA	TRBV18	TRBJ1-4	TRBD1	CASSPPGTGGVGNEKLFF	TGTGCCAGCTCACCACCCGGGACAGGGGGAGTCGGTAATGAAAAACTGTTTTTT
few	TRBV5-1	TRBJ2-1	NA	CASSYTGWEQFF	TGCGCCAGCAGCTACACAGGGTGGGAGCAGTTCTTC
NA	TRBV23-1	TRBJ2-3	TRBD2	CASSHSGTRRLAGDTDTQYF	TGCGCCAGCAGTCATTCAGGGACTCGAAGACTAGCGGGAGACACAGATACGCAGTATTTT
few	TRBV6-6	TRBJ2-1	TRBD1	CASRWGQYNEQFF	TGTGCCAGCAGGTGGGGACAGTACAATGAGCAGTTCTTC
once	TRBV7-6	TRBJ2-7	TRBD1	CASSPGTGLPEQYF	TGTGCCAGCAGCCCCGGGACAGGGCTCCCCGAGCAGTACTTC
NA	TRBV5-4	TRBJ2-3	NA	CASSLSAWDTQYF	TGTGCCAGCAGCTTGTCAGCTTGGGATACGCAGTATTTT
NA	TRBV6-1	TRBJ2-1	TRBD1	CASRLGQAPYNEQFF	TGTGCCAGCAGACTCGGACAGGCCCCATACAATGAGCAGTTCTTC
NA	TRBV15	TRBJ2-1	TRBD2	CATSRELRRAGDNEQFF	TGTGCCACCAGCAGAGAGCTAAGAAGAGCGGGGGACAATGAGCAGTTCTTC
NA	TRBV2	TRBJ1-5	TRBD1	CASRLTGVPNQPQHF	TGTGCCAGCAGACTAACAGGGGTACCAAATCAGCCCCAGCATTTT
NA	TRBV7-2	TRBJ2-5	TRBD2	CASSLGTSGRRETQYF	TGTGCCAGCAGCTTAGGGACTAGCGGGAGGCGGGAGACCCAGTACTTC
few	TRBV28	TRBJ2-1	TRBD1	CASSLQGQGWNEQFF	TGTGCCAGCAGTTTACAGGGACAGGGCTGGAATGAGCAGTTCTTC
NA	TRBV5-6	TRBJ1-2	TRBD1	CASSLEDRGLQSGYTF	TGTGCCAGCAGCCTGGAGGACAGGGGGCTTCAGTCTGGCTACACCTTC
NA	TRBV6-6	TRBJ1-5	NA	CASSYPPVVNQPQHF	TGTGCCAGCAGTTACCCCCCTGTGGTAAATCAGCCCCAGCATTTT
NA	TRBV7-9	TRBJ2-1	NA	CASSSIATITNEQFF	TGTGCCAGCAGCTCTATAGCTACTATAACCAATGAGCAGTTCTTC
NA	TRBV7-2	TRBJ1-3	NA	CASSRGVGLLGNTIYF	TGTGCCAGCAGCCGTGGGGTAGGGCTTCTCGGAAACACCATATATTTT
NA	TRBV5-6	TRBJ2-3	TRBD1	CASSLVDRATDTQYF	TGTGCCAGCAGCTTGGTAGACAGGGCGACAGATACGCAGTATTTT
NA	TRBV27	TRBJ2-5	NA	CASSNAILQTQYF	TGTGCCAGCAGTAACGCCATCTTACAGACCCAGTACTTC
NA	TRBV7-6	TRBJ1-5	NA	CASQFEGSNQPQHF	TGTGCCAGCCAGTTTGAGGGCAGCAATCAGCCCCAGCATTTT
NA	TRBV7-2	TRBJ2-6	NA	CASRPPGTGANVLTF	TGTGCCAGCAGGCCCCCCGGAACTGGGGCCAACGTCCTGACTTTC
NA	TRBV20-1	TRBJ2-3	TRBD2	CSASESGRSGTDTQYF	TGCAGTGCTAGTGAGAGCGGGAGGTCGGGCACAGATACGCAGTATTTT
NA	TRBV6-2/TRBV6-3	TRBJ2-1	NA	CASSYPWRPTDNEQFF	TGTGCCAGCAGTTACCCCTGGCGTCCAACCGACAATGAGCAGTTCTTC
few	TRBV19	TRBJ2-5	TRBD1	CASTPGQGYQETQYF	TGTGCCAGTACCCCGGGACAGGGGTACCAAGAGACCCAGTACTTC
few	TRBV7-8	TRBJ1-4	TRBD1	CASSTRQGNEKLFF	TGTGCCAGCAGCACACGACAGGGGAATGAAAAACTGTTTTTT
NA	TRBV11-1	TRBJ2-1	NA	CASSLQNNEQFF	TGTGCCAGCAGCCTACAGAACAATGAGCAGTTCTTC
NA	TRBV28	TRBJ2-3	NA	CASSLDLNTDTQYF	TGTGCCAGCAGTCTCGACTTGAACACAGATACGCAGTATTTT
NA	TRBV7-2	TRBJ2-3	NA	CASTLQILSTDTQYF	TGTGCCAGCACTCTCCAGATCCTTTCCACAGATACGCAGTATTTT
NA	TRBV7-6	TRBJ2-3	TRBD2	CASSLRVAGSTDTQYF	TGTGCCAGCAGCTTACGGGTAGCGGGAAGCACAGATACGCAGTATTTT
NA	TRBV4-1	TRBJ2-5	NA	CASRPSGGERIGYQETQYF	TGCGCCAGCAGACCGAGCGGAGGGGAGAGGATAGGGTACCAAGAGACCCAGTACTTC
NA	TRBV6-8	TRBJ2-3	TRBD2	CASSYSGTSGDTQYF	TGTGCCAGCAGTTACTCTGGGACTAGCGGAGATACGCAGTATTTT
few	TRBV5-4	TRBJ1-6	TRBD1	CASSLTGAVSPLHF	TGTGCCAGCAGCTTGACAGGGGCCGTTTCACCCCTCCACTTT
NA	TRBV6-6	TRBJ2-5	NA	CASSYPPDQETQYF	TGTGCCAGCAGTTACCCCCCCGACCAAGAGACCCAGTACTTC
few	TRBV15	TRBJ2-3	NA	CATSRESGFSDTQYF	TGTGCCACCAGCAGAGAATCAGGGTTTTCAGATACGCAGTATTTT
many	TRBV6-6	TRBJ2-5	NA	CASSYGQAPNKETQYF	TGTGCCAGCAGTTACGGACAAGCCCCGAATAAAGAGACCCAGTACTTC
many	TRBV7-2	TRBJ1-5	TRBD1	CASKGTGSSNQPQHF	TGTGCCAGCAAAGGGACAGGGAGCAGCAATCAGCCCCAGCATTTT
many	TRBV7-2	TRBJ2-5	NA	CASSLVQQETQYF	TGTGCCAGCAGCTTAGTACAGCAAGAGACCCAGTACTTC
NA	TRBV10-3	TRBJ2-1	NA	CAISGRYGDEQFF	TGTGCCATCAGTGGACGGTACGGGGATGAGCAGTTCTTC
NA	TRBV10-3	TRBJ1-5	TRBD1	CAISPGQLNQPQHF	TGTGCCATCAGTCCGGGACAGCTCAATCAGCCCCAGCATTTT
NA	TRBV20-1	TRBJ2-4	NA	CSARGRLGKNIQYF	TGCAGTGCTAGAGGTCGGTTGGGCAAAAACATTCAGTACTTC
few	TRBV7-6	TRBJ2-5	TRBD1	CASSLTGFGETQYF	TGTGCCAGCAGCTTGACAGGGTTTGGAGAGACCCAGTACTTC
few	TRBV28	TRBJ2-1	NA	CASSPTRTNEQFF	TGTGCCAGCAGTCCCACCCGAACGAATGAGCAGTTCTTC
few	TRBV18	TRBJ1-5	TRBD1	CASSLRDRGPYSNQPQHF	TGTGCCAGCTCACTAAGGGACAGGGGACCTTATAGCAATCAGCCCCAGCATTTT
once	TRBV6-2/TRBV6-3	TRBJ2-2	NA	CASRGLGLSNTGELFF	TGTGCCAGCAGAGGTTTAGGGCTATCGAACACCGGGGAGCTGTTTTTT
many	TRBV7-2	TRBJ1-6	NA	CASSLDSGVVYNSPLHF	TGTGCCAGCAGCTTAGATTCCGGGGTTGTCTATAATTCACCCCTCCACTTT
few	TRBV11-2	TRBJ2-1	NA	CASSPTAHRVDNEQFF	TGTGCCAGCAGCCCAACGGCCCACCGCGTTGACAATGAGCAGTTCTTC